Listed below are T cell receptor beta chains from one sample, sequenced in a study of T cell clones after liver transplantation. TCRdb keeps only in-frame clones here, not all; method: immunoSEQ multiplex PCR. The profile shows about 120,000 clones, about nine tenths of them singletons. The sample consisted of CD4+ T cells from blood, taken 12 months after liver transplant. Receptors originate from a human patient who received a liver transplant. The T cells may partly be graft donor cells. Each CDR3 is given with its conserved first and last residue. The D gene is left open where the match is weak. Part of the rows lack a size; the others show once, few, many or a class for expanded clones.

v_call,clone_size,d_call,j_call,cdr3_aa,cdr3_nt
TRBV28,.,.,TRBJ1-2,CASSSPAGGYTF,TGTGCCAGCAGTTCCCCGGCGGGTGGCTACACCTTC
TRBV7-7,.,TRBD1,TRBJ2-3,CASSLGQSRTDTQYF,TGTGCCAGCAGCCTGGGACAGAGCCGCACAGATACGCAGTATTTT
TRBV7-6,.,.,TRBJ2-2,CASSLPLEELFF,TGTGCCAGCAGCTTACCCCTAGAAGAGCTGTTTTTT
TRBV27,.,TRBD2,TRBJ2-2,CASSRSSGTSASGELFF,TGTGCCAGCAGTCGCTCCTCCGGGACTAGCGCCTCCGGGGAGCTGTTTTTT
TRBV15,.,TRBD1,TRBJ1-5,CATSRPGQNSNQPQHF,TGTGCCACCAGCAGGCCGGGACAGAATAGCAATCAGCCCCAGCATTTT
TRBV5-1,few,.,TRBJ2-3,CASSPATPSLRTDTQYF,TGCGCCAGCAGCCCCGCGACTCCTTCCCTCCGCACAGATACGCAGTATTTT
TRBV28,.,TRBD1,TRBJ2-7,CASQTGPTYEQYF,TGTGCCAGCCAGACAGGGCCGACCTACGAGCAGTACTTC
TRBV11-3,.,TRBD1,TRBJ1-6,CASSGQGNSPLHF,TGTGCCAGCAGCGGACAGGGTAATTCACCCCTCCACTTT
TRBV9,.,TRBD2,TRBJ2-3,CASSPRTSGEYTDTQYF,TGTGCCAGCAGCCCCCGGACTAGCGGGGAATACACAGATACGCAGTATTTT
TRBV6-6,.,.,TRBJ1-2,CASSYSGRNGYTF,TGTGCCAGCAGTTACTCAGGCAGGAACGGCTACACCTTC
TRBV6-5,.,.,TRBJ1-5,CATGGDSNQPQHF,TGTGCCACGGGGGGTGATAGCAATCAGCCCCAGCATTTT
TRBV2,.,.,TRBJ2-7,CASSLQGLYEQYF,TGTGCCAGCAGTTTACAGGGTCTCTACGAGCAGTACTTC
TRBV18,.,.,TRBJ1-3,CASSLRQHSGNTIYF,TGTGCCAGCTCACTTCGGCAGCACTCTGGAAACACCATATATTTT
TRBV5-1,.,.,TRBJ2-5,CASSFRETQYF,TGCGCCAGCAGCTTCAGGGAGACCCAGTACTTC
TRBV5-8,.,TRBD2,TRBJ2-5,CASSASGRAWETQYF,TGTGCCAGCAGCGCTAGCGGGAGGGCCTGGGAGACCCAGTACTTC
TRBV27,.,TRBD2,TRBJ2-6,CASSFRAGGSSGANVLTF,TGTGCCAGCAGTTTTAGAGCGGGAGGGAGCTCTGGGGCCAACGTCCTGACTTTC
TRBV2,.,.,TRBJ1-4,CASSAGGTNEKLFF,TGTGCCAGCAGTGCGGGCGGAACTAATGAAAAACTGTTTTTT
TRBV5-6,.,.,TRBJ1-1,CASSNGPRVTEAFF,TGTGCCAGCAGCAACGGGCCTAGGGTCACTGAAGCTTTCTTT
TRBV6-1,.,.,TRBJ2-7,CASSEMRGNYEQYF,TGTGCCAGCAGTGAAATGAGGGGAAACTACGAGCAGTACTTC
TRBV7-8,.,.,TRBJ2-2,CVTGVRGTGELFF,TGTGTGACGGGGGTGCGCGGCACCGGGGAGCTGTTTTTT
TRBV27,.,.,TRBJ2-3,CASRLDSTDTQYF,TGTGCCAGCAGGCTGGACAGCACAGATACGCAGTATTTT
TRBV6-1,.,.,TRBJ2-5,CASSLTPKETQYF,TGTGCCAGCAGTTTAACACCGAAAGAGACCCAGTACTTC
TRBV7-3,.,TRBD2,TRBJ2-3,CASSLISGSFGTDTQYF,TGTGCCAGCAGCTTAATTAGCGGGAGCTTTGGCACAGATACGCAGTATTTT
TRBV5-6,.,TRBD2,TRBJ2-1,CASSLGTSGYNEQFF,TGTGCCAGCAGCTTGGGGACTAGCGGCTACAATGAGCAGTTCTTC
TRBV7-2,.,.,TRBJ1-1,CASRKLMVTEAFF,TGTGCCAGCAGGAAGCTGATGGTCACTGAAGCTTTCTTT
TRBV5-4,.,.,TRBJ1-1,CASSLGGGIANTEAFF,TGTGCCAGCAGCTTGGGCGGAGGGATAGCGAACACTGAAGCTTTCTTT
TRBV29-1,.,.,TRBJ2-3,CSVDLFGDTQYF,TGCAGCGTTGACCTATTCGGGGATACGCAGTATTTT
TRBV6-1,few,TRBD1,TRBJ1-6,CASSEQGANSPLHF,TGTGCCAGCAGTGAGCAGGGGGCAAATTCACCCCTCCACTTT
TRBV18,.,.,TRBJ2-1,CASSPSSGYNEQFF,TGTGCCAGCTCACCAAGTAGCGGCTACAATGAGCAGTTCTTC
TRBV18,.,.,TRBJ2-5,CASSPSEVTETQYF,TGTGCCAGCTCACCATCGGAGGTGACGGAGACCCAGTACTTC
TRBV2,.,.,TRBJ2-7,CASSWGPNYEQYF,TGTGCCAGCAGTTGGGGACCCAACTACGAGCAGTACTTC
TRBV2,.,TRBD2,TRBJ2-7,CASLRGLDGDEQYF,TGTGCCAGCTTGAGGGGACTAGATGGCGACGAGCAGTACTTC
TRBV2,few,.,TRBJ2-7,CASSEGGGGYEQYF,TGTGCCAGCAGTGAGGGGGGAGGAGGGTACGAGCAGTACTTC
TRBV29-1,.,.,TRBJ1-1,CSVARDGGSGAEAFF,TGCAGCGTCGCGAGGGACGGAGGATCAGGGGCTGAAGCTTTCTTT
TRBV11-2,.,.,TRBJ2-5,CASSRDGWETQYF,TGTGCCAGCAGCCGGGACGGATGGGAGACCCAGTACTTC
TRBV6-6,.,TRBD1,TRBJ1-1,CASRHSRTGLNTEAFF,TGTGCCAGCAGACACTCCAGGACAGGCTTGAACACTGAAGCTTTCTTT
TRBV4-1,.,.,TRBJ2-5,CASSPDAADLYPFNQETQYF,TGCGCCAGCAGCCCAGACGCCGCCGACTTATACCCCTTCAACCAAGAGACCCAGTACTTC
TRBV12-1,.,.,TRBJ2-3,CARKRSRGTSSVDTQYF,TGTGCCCGCAAGCGGAGTAGGGGGACTAGCTCCGTGGATACGCAGTATTTT
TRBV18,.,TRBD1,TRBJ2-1,CASSLGTGVTYNEQFF,TGTGCCAGCTCACTGGGGACAGGGGTGACCTACAATGAGCAGTTCTTC
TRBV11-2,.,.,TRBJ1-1,CASSLGVMGTEAFF,TGTGCCAGCAGCTTAGGCGTAATGGGCACTGAAGCTTTCTTT
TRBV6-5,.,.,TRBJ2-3,CASNQRDSTDTQYF,TGTGCCAGCAACCAGAGGGACAGCACAGATACGCAGTATTTT
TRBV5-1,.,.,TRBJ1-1,CASSLGVGRQNTEAFF,TGCGCCAGCAGCTTGGGTGTGGGGAGACAGAACACTGAAGCTTTCTTT
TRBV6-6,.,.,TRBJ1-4,CASARSEGEKLFF,TGTGCCAGCGCGCGATCGGAGGGTGAAAAACTGTTTTTT
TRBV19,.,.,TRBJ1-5,CASSIAKDYSNQPQHF,TGTGCCAGTAGTATAGCTAAGGATTATAGCAATCAGCCCCAGCATTTT
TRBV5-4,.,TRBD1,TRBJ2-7,CASSGRQGAYEQYF,TGTGCCAGCAGCGGAAGACAGGGGGCTTACGAGCAGTACTTC
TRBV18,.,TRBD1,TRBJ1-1,CASSQMGQDAFF,TGTGCCAGCTCACAAATGGGACAGGACGCTTTCTTT
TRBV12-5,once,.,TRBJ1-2,CASAPAGGSYGYTF,TGTGCTAGTGCCCCTGCGGGGGGCAGCTATGGCTACACCTTC
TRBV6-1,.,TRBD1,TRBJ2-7,CASSLGQGGHEQYF,TGTGCCAGCAGTCTCGGACAGGGTGGACACGAGCAGTACTTC
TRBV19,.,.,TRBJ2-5,CASSISIGSSGTQYF,TGTGCCAGTAGTATTTCGATCGGGAGCTCAGGGACCCAGTACTTC
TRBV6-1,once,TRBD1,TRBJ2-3,CASSVGQGWYF,TGTGCCAGCAGTGTGGGACAGGGGTGGTATTTT
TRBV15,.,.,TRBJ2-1,CATSRVGGYNEQFF,TGTGCCACCAGCAGAGTGGGCGGCTACAATGAGCAGTTCTTC
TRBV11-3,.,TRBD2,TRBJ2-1,CASSLDRGRAGNEQFF,TGTGCCAGCAGCTTAGATCGCGGGAGGGCCGGGAATGAGCAGTTCTTC
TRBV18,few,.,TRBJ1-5,CASSPGGDQPQHF,TGTGCCAGCTCACCAGGGGGCGATCAGCCCCAGCATTTT
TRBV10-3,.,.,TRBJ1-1,CAISAGQMNTEAFF,TGTGCCATCAGCGCCGGACAGATGAACACTGAAGCTTTCTTT
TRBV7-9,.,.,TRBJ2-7,CASSLQGIGEQYF,TGTGCCAGCAGCTTACAAGGGATAGGCGAGCAGTACTTC